Below are 13 T cell receptor beta chains sequenced from a single sample in a study of T cell responses to AZD1222 COVID-19 vaccine. Here immunoSEQ multiplex PCR was the method, and the copy in TCRdb shows in-frame clones only, minus some. The sample comprises fewer than 180,000 clones, 92% of which are singletons, and approximately 3.3% rests with the top ten. Sequencing was performed on peripheral blood, taken 28 days after the second AZD1222 dose. These receptors were taken from an adult who received the AZD1222 COVID-19 vaccine.

This chain uses TRBV9 with TRBJ2-2; D is possibly TRBD1 (7 bases). This CDR3 comprises 17 residues. V dropped 0 bases and J dropped 1 base, with 13 bases sitting between them. From germline, CDR1 is SGDLS and CDR2 YYNGEE. In DNA, the CDR3 is TGTGCCAGCAGCGTAGCGAGTCAGGGGGGGAACACCGGGGAGCTGTTTTTT. This sequence encodes CASSVASQGGNTGELFF.

The V and J genes are TRBV7-9 and TRBJ1-3, with D possibly TRBD1 on 6 matching bases. CDR1 and CDR2 from the germline V gene are SEHNR and FQNEAQ (reference sequence). Trimming pared 4 bases from V and 0 bases from J, leaving 16 bases between. CDR3 length: 17 amino acids. The CDR3 sequence: CASSSFAQGSSGNTIYF. DNA of the CDR3: TGTGCCAGCAGCTCCTTTGCTCAGGGGAGCTCTGGAAACACCATATATTTT.

This sequence joins TRBV27 and TRBJ1-1; perhaps TRBD1 as D (5 bases). V lost 5 bases to trimming and J lost 1 base, with 11 bases between them. The germline CDR1 and CDR2 sequences are MNHEY and SMNVEV (reference sequence). The CDR3 is 14 residues long. The CDR3 spells CASSRTGANTEAFF. As DNA, the CDR3 is TGTGCCAGCAGTCGTACAGGCGCGAACACTGAAGCTTTCTTT.

This chain joins TRBV5-5 and TRBJ2-5, with TRBD1 matching 8 bases. V lost 1 base and J lost 3; bases outside the gene matches: 8. The CDR3 is made up of 16 amino acids. Germline V gene sequence: CDR1 SGHKS, CDR2 YYEKEE (reference sequence). CDR3 DNA sequence: TGTGCCAGCAGCTTGACCCTATTGGACAGGGAAGAGACCCAGTACTTC. This translates into CASSLTLLDREETQYF.

This rearrangement joins TRBV28 to TRBJ1-2; 7 bases agree with TRBD1. V lost 6 bases to trimming and J lost 4 bases; unmatched junction nucleotides: 8. Germline V gene data show CDR1 as MDHEN and CDR2 as SYDVKM. CDR3 size: 14 residues. The CDR3 nucleotides read TGTGCCAGCAGGGAGAGACAGGGTTTCTATGGCTACACCTTC. It is translated as CASRERQGFYGYTF.

Of note for this clone: At one end the junction does not follow the germline gene, possibly because of a read error. The chain employs TRBV28 and TRBJ2-1, with a tentative D call TRBD1 (5 bases). The V gene's germline CDR1 is MDHEN and CDR2 SYDVKM. CDR3 length equals 11 residues. DNA for the CDR3: TGTGCCAGCAGACACCTAGGGGCAGGGCTCTTC. Amino acid sequence: CASRHLGAGLF.

The chain is built from TRBV28 and TRBJ2-7, with a tentative D call TRBD2 (5 bases). The CDR3 length is 14 residues. Germline loops: CDR1 MDHEN, CDR2 SYDVKM. Trimming removed 6 bases from V and 2 bases from J, with 14 bases in between. CDR3 amino acids: CASSQAAGPYEQYF. CDR3 in DNA: TGTGCCAGCAGCCAAGCGGCCGGCCCCTACGAGCAGTACTTC.

This chain connects TRBV28 to TRBJ1-3; 7 bases line up with TRBD1. The length of the CDR3 is 15 residues. The J segment lost 4 bases and the V segment lost 2 bases, leaving 5 bases of the junction unmatched. In germline, CDR1 is MDHEN, CDR2 SYDVKM. CDR3 DNA: TGTGCCAGCAGTTTAAGCGCGGGACAGGGAAACACCATATATTTT. This sequence encodes CASSLSAGQGNTIYF.

The chain is built from TRBV27 and TRBJ1-2; no clear D gene. V was pared by 2 bases and J by 7 bases, with 14 bases between. The V gene's germline CDR1 is MNHEY and CDR2 SMNVEV (reference sequence). The CDR3 extends over 14 amino acids. The CDR3 loop reads CASSLGRIVPGYTF. In DNA, the CDR3 is TGTGCCAGCAGTTTAGGACGAATTGTTCCTGGCTACACCTTC.

The rearrangement uses TRBV6-5 and TRBJ2-3; 7 nucleotides align to TRBD1. The germline CDR1 and CDR2 sequences are MNHEY and SVGAGI. Trimming cost V 7 bases and J 9 bases; bases outside gene matches: 10. The CDR3 length is 13 residues. The CDR3 sequence: CASTDGTADTQYF. DNA of the CDR3: TGTGCCAGCACCGACGGGACAGCGGACACGCAGTATTTT.

The chain recombines TRBV6-5 with TRBJ1-2; the D gene is possibly TRBD1 (5 bases). This CDR3 is 15 amino acids long. Germline loops: CDR1 MNHEY, CDR2 SVGAGI. Between the trimmed V and J ends, which lost 6 bases and 0 bases, there was a span of 14 bases. The CDR3 loop is CASRMDTDSNYGYTF. As DNA, the CDR3 is TGTGCCAGCAGGATGGACACTGATTCTAACTATGGCTACACCTTC.

This chain joins TRBV29-1 and TRBJ1-4; D might be TRBD1 (6 bases). The CDR3 consists of 13 residues. Per germline, CDR1 SQVTM and CDR2 ANQGSEA. The V end lost 8 bases, the J end lost 7 bases, and 17 bases lay between the germline ends. The CDR3 region is CSSTQGGSEKLFF. The DNA for the CDR3 is TGCAGCTCTACACAGGGCGGTAGTGAAAAACTGTTTTTT.

The chain uses TRBV27 and TRBJ2-7; no reliable D call. V dropped 5 bases and J dropped 1 base, with 12 bases sitting between them. Per germline, CDR1 MNHEY and CDR2 SMNVEV (reference sequence). This CDR3 region has 14 residues. The CDR3 spells CASSHPGESYEQYF. The CDR3, as DNA: TGTGCCAGCAGTCATCCTGGCGAGTCCTACGAGCAGTACTTC.